This is a list of T cell receptor beta chains from one sample in a study of shared clonotypes between healthy human individuals. Here immunoSEQ multiplex PCR was the method, and the copy in TCRdb shows in-frame clones only, minus some. The repertoire includes under 850,000 clones, roughly 92% of them detected once, and approximately 25% sits in the top ten. Sequencing was performed on naive CD8+ T cells sorted from blood. These receptors all stem from a man aged 25-40 years in good health. Both conserved end residues are part of each CDR3. A D gene is named only where the DNA matches it firmly. A clone size is listed for some rows: how often the clone was seen (once, few, many), or a class if it is expanded.

clone_size: -; v_call: TRBV13; d_call: -; j_call: TRBJ1-5; cdr3_aa: CASSLGDNNQPQHF; cdr3_nt: TGTGCCAGCAGCTTAGGTGACAATAATCAGCCCCAGCATTTT
clone_size: -; v_call: TRBV27; d_call: TRBD1; j_call: TRBJ1-1; cdr3_aa: CASNRGGQGVTEAFF; cdr3_nt: TGTGCCAGCAATCGTGGAGGACAGGGCGTCACTGAAGCTTTCTTT
clone_size: -; v_call: TRBV27; d_call: -; j_call: TRBJ1-2; cdr3_aa: CASSHGRGRGGGYTF; cdr3_nt: TGTGCCAGCAGTCATGGTCGGGGCAGAGGCGGTGGCTACACCTTC
clone_size: -; v_call: TRBV6-5; d_call: TRBD1; j_call: TRBJ2-7; cdr3_aa: CASSGGQGAGYEQYF; cdr3_nt: TGTGCCAGCAGTGGGGGACAGGGGGCAGGCTACGAGCAGTACTTC
clone_size: -; v_call: TRBV5-8; d_call: TRBD1; j_call: TRBJ2-3; cdr3_aa: CASSLRSGGQRDTQYF; cdr3_nt: TGTGCCAGCAGCTTGCGGTCAGGGGGCCAAAGAGATACGCAGTATTTT
clone_size: -; v_call: TRBV2; d_call: -; j_call: TRBJ1-1; cdr3_aa: CASLWRGNTEAFF; cdr3_nt: TGTGCCAGCCTATGGAGGGGGAACACTGAAGCTTTCTTT
clone_size: -; v_call: TRBV6-6; d_call: TRBD2; j_call: TRBJ2-7; cdr3_aa: CASSLSGTPYEQYF; cdr3_nt: TGTGCCAGCAGTTTAAGCGGGACCCCCTACGAGCAGTACTTC
clone_size: -; v_call: TRBV6-1; d_call: TRBD1; j_call: TRBJ2-1; cdr3_aa: CASRPRGYNEQFF; cdr3_nt: TGTGCCAGCAGACCCAGGGGGTACAATGAGCAGTTCTTC
clone_size: once; v_call: TRBV7-9; d_call: -; j_call: TRBJ2-3; cdr3_aa: CASSAPDSTDTQYF; cdr3_nt: TGTGCCAGCAGCGCCCCAGACAGCACAGATACGCAGTATTTT
clone_size: -; v_call: TRBV15; d_call: TRBD2; j_call: TRBJ2-3; cdr3_aa: CATSRDTSVSDTQYF; cdr3_nt: TGTGCCACCAGCAGGGACACTAGCGTATCAGATACGCAGTATTTT
clone_size: -; v_call: TRBV27; d_call: -; j_call: TRBJ1-5; cdr3_aa: CASSFWGGEQPQHF; cdr3_nt: TGTGCCAGCAGTTTTTGGGGGGGGGAGCAGCCCCAGCATTTT
clone_size: -; v_call: TRBV9; d_call: -; j_call: TRBJ2-7; cdr3_aa: CASSVGTGWEQYF; cdr3_nt: TGTGCCAGCAGCGTAGGGACCGGCTGGGAGCAGTACTTC
clone_size: -; v_call: TRBV28; d_call: TRBD1; j_call: TRBJ1-3; cdr3_aa: CASTTPTGDGNTIYF; cdr3_nt: TGTGCCAGCACCACCCCAACAGGGGACGGAAACACCATATATTTT
clone_size: -; v_call: TRBV7-9; d_call: -; j_call: TRBJ2-7; cdr3_aa: CASSPQGTYEQYF; cdr3_nt: TGTGCCAGCAGCCCCCAGGGGACCTACGAGCAGTACTTC
clone_size: -; v_call: TRBV29-1; d_call: -; j_call: TRBJ1-1; cdr3_aa: CSVGGRANTEAFF; cdr3_nt: TGCAGCGTTGGCGGGAGGGCGAACACTGAAGCTTTCTTT
clone_size: -; v_call: TRBV9; d_call: -; j_call: TRBJ2-7; cdr3_aa: CASSVWGNSDEQYF; cdr3_nt: TGTGCCAGCAGCGTATGGGGGAATTCGGACGAGCAGTACTTC
clone_size: -; v_call: TRBV2; d_call: -; j_call: TRBJ2-7; cdr3_aa: CASGGVRSYEQYF; cdr3_nt: TGTGCCAGCGGCGGGGTCCGTTCCTACGAGCAGTACTTC
clone_size: once; v_call: TRBV7-2; d_call: -; j_call: TRBJ1-1; cdr3_aa: CASSPLIGGDTEAFF; cdr3_nt: TGTGCCAGCAGCCCGCTCATAGGAGGGGACACTGAAGCTTTCTTT
clone_size: -; v_call: TRBV4-3; d_call: TRBD2; j_call: TRBJ2-1; cdr3_aa: CASSPRLAGGPLGDEQFF; cdr3_nt: TGCGCCAGCAGCCCCCGACTAGCGGGAGGGCCTCTTGGAGATGAGCAGTTCTTC
clone_size: -; v_call: TRBV5-5; d_call: -; j_call: TRBJ2-5; cdr3_aa: CASSLGQTRQETQYF; cdr3_nt: TGTGCCAGCAGCTTAGGGCAGACGAGACAAGAGACCCAGTACTTC
clone_size: -; v_call: TRBV4-1; d_call: -; j_call: TRBJ2-3; cdr3_aa: CASSQGGSHRDTQYF; cdr3_nt: TGCGCCAGCAGCCAAGGCGGGTCCCACAGAGATACGCAGTATTTT
clone_size: few; v_call: TRBV7-2; d_call: -; j_call: TRBJ2-1; cdr3_aa: CASSATGNEQFF; cdr3_nt: TGTGCCAGCAGCGCGACCGGTAATGAGCAGTTCTTC
clone_size: -; v_call: TRBV7-3; d_call: TRBD2; j_call: TRBJ2-5; cdr3_aa: CASSLRGLAGGPQETQYF; cdr3_nt: TGTGCCAGCAGCTTACGCGGACTAGCGGGAGGGCCGCAAGAGACCCAGTACTTC
clone_size: once; v_call: TRBV9; d_call: TRBD2; j_call: TRBJ2-1; cdr3_aa: CASSVVPPTSGSGAYNEQFF; cdr3_nt: TGTGCCAGCAGCGTAGTCCCCCCCACTAGCGGGAGTGGAGCATACAATGAGCAGTTCTTC
clone_size: -; v_call: TRBV28; d_call: -; j_call: TRBJ2-2; cdr3_aa: CASSFSVDSGDSGELFF; cdr3_nt: TGTGCCAGCAGTTTCAGTGTTGATAGCGGAGATTCCGGGGAGCTGTTTTTT
clone_size: -; v_call: TRBV2; d_call: TRBD2; j_call: TRBJ2-1; cdr3_aa: CASSEHTGGDNEQFF; cdr3_nt: TGTGCCAGCAGTGAACACACGGGAGGGGACAATGAGCAGTTCTTC
clone_size: -; v_call: TRBV2; d_call: -; j_call: TRBJ2-5; cdr3_aa: CASIRGRETQYF; cdr3_nt: TGTGCCAGCATCCGGGGGCGGGAGACCCAGTACTTC
clone_size: -; v_call: TRBV10-3; d_call: -; j_call: TRBJ2-1; cdr3_aa: CAAKDKHGPNNEQFF; cdr3_nt: TGTGCCGCGAAGGACAAGCATGGACCGAACAATGAGCAGTTCTTC
clone_size: -; v_call: TRBV7-6; d_call: -; j_call: TRBJ1-5; cdr3_aa: CASSGSGFGNQPQHF; cdr3_nt: TGTGCCAGCAGCGGATCCGGGTTCGGCAATCAGCCCCAGCATTTT
clone_size: -; v_call: TRBV11-2; d_call: TRBD1; j_call: TRBJ1-2; cdr3_aa: CASSADMGQGVYGYTF; cdr3_nt: TGTGCCAGCAGCGCTGATATGGGACAGGGGGTGTATGGCTACACCTTC
clone_size: -; v_call: TRBV4-2; d_call: TRBD2; j_call: TRBJ2-2; cdr3_aa: CASSLGGAGELFF; cdr3_nt: TGTGCCAGCAGCCTCGGGGGGGCCGGGGAGCTGTTTTTT
clone_size: -; v_call: TRBV29-1; d_call: TRBD1; j_call: TRBJ2-5; cdr3_aa: CSVSGQESLETQYF; cdr3_nt: TGCAGCGTTTCCGGACAGGAATCATTAGAGACCCAGTACTTC
clone_size: -; v_call: TRBV7-9; d_call: -; j_call: TRBJ2-2; cdr3_aa: CASSLFTGIPGELFF; cdr3_nt: TGTGCCAGCAGCTTATTTACAGGGATACCCGGGGAGCTGTTTTTT
clone_size: -; v_call: TRBV11-3; d_call: -; j_call: TRBJ2-3; cdr3_aa: CASSKGGDTQYF; cdr3_nt: TGTGCCAGCAGCAAGGGGGGAGATACGCAGTATTTT
clone_size: -; v_call: TRBV7-9; d_call: -; j_call: TRBJ2-3; cdr3_aa: CASSLDASTDTQYF; cdr3_nt: TGTGCCAGCAGCTTAGATGCGAGCACAGATACGCAGTATTTT
clone_size: -; v_call: TRBV7-8; d_call: -; j_call: TRBJ2-6; cdr3_aa: CASSLGGLKGANVLTF; cdr3_nt: TGTGCCAGCAGCTTAGGTGGGTTGAAAGGGGCCAACGTCCTGACTTTC
clone_size: -; v_call: TRBV7-9; d_call: TRBD2; j_call: TRBJ2-3; cdr3_aa: CASSQRRAGGTTDTQYF; cdr3_nt: TGTGCCAGCAGCCAAAGGCGAGCGGGAGGGACGACAGATACGCAGTATTTT